The rows below give T cell receptor beta chains drawn from one sample of a study of blood T cells in healthy people across ages. TCRdb reprocessed the 5' RACE reads with MiXCR, giving one entry per CDR3 protein. The sample records some 1.5 million distinct CDR3 sequences, around 40% being singletons. Sequenced input: blood. These receptors all stem from a woman between 18 and 30 years old in good health. Both conserved end residues are trimmed from each CDR3. Fields, in order: V gene, J gene, D gene, CDR3 protein. D genes are given only for firm matches.

TRBV20-1,TRBJ2-5,TRBD1,SSRTGQETQY
TRBV5-6,TRBJ2-7,NA,ASSGVGLSYEQY
TRBV7-9,NA,NA,ASRRGFSYNEQY
TRBV3-1,TRBJ2-5,TRBD2,ATQRERSGETQY
TRBV20-1,TRBJ2-1,NA,SASGDESYNEQF
TRBV7-2,TRBJ2-1,NA,ASSSMGRDNEQF
TRBV3-1,TRBJ2-7,TRBD1,ASSQEGTAYEQY
TRBV25-1,TRBJ2-7,TRBD1,ASSASTGSSYEQY
TRBV9,TRBJ2-7,TRBD2,ASSVLGGFNEQY
TRBV6-6,TRBJ2-1,NA,ASSYSAGVNEQF
TRBV28,TRBJ2-3,TRBD2,ASSFPPRREKDTQY
TRBV10-3,TRBJ2-3,TRBD2,ASWSGRLGTDTQY
TRBV6-4,TRBJ2-1,TRBD2,ASSDSSGGPGEQF
TRBV6-1,TRBJ2-7,NA,ASSKLTKVGSYEQY
TRBV12-5,TRBJ2-3,NA,ASGLGASTDTQY
TRBV7-9,TRBJ2-1,NA,ASSLAVLTVDTRNEQF
TRBV5-1,TRBJ2-2,NA,ASSKFVGLADTGELF
TRBV7-2,TRBJ1-2,NA,ASSFMSGYGYT
TRBV6-2/TRBV6-3,TRBJ2-7,NA,ASSPGQILYEQY
TRBV20-1,TRBJ2-7,TRBD1,SPMSGQYYEQY
TRBV6-2/TRBV6-3,TRBJ1-1,NA,ASSYSLSGGATEAF
TRBV29-1,TRBJ2-7,TRBD2,SVEKLAGSYEQY
TRBV4-3,NA,NA,ASSQRLGTVYEQY
TRBV7-9,TRBJ2-1,TRBD1,ASSDRQGTYNEQF
TRBV27,TRBJ2-1,TRBD1,ASHQTGTGYNGQF
TRBV20-1,TRBJ2-1,NA,SAREGLRDEQF
TRBV6-5,TRBJ2-7,NA,ASRGGSAYEQY
TRBV7-2,TRBJ2-7,NA,ASSESGQFHEQY
TRBV27,TRBJ2-3,NA,ASSLGTSGSDTQY
TRBV27,TRBJ1-6,TRBD1,ASSLDRALSPLH
TRBV4-3,TRBJ2-7,NA,ASSQELSQGRYEQY
TRBV9,TRBJ2-1,TRBD2,ASTKMVLAGTYNEQF
TRBV20-1,TRBJ2-3,TRBD2,SARSPGLAGFFTDTQY
TRBV4-2,TRBJ1-3,NA,ASSQGKGPGNTIY
TRBV5-1,TRBJ1-2,NA,ASSLTLEGYGYT
TRBV27,TRBJ2-1,TRBD2,ASSLRGGPNEQF
TRBV28,TRBJ2-7,NA,ASRPQQGGRYEQY
TRBV4-3,TRBJ2-5,NA,ASSQRPGAEQY
TRBV6-6,TRBJ2-3,NA,ASSYSPGAYTDTQY
TRBV12-3/TRBV12-4,TRBJ1-2,TRBD1,ASSRRDRRHYDYT
TRBV7-9,TRBJ1-2,NA,ASSVVQSYGYT
TRBV6-6,TRBJ1-5,NA,ASSYSKASHQPQH
TRBV10-3,TRBJ2-5,TRBD2,AVSEGTWTSGRGQY
TRBV12-3/TRBV12-4,TRBJ2-3,TRBD2,ASSSLAGGYWDTQY
TRBV7-9,TRBJ2-3,TRBD2,AGSPSGSTDTQY
TRBV27,TRBJ1-2,TRBD1,ASRDREGYGYT
TRBV2,TRBJ2-5,NA,ASSEVARTETQY